The clone carrying this T cell receptor beta chain was counted ten times or more. The antigen is undetermined. The CDR3 extends over 19 amino acids. V shed 3 bases, J shed 0 bases, and the junction held 8 bases outside the gene matches. CDR1 and CDR2 (germline): SGHVS, FQNEAQ. The data derive from a study of T cell repertoires in cytomegalovirus infection. Study information: Use of recently identified HLA-C-restricted and well-studied HLA-B-restricted CMV epitopes was part of the study. Based on public TCR beta signatures, there were indications of CMV infection and of a matching HLA type.

Study conclusions and caveats: Clonotypes of TCR beta that were HLA-C-restricted and CMV-specific dominated the ex vivo response. Cumulative frequency of public TCR beta families picked out carriers of CMV plus the relevant HLA.

Each CDR3 protein is one row after TCRdb ran MiXCR on the reads. This table has nearly 700,000 distinct CDR3 sequences, around a third appearing once. The source was cultured PBMCs, collected from culture after CMV antigen stimulation. This chain connects TRBV7-8 to TRBJ2-1; 13 nucleotides agree with TRBD2. The source of this sequence is a human donor in good health (CMV status not recorded). Some clones in this sample may be carry-over from other donors' samples. The CDR3 region has the DNA TGTGCCAGCAGCTTTCGGACTAGCGGGAGAAGGAGCTCCTACAATGAGCAGTTCTTC. Translated: CASSFRTSGRRSSYNEQFF.